The 18 T cell receptor beta chains below all came from one sample that was sequenced in a study of blood T cells in healthy people across ages. Primed by a sample-barcoded 5' primer and a J-beta primer mix, a second PCR proceeded for 7 to 11 cycles. TCRdb reanalysed the 5' RACE reads using MiXCR and keeps one entry per CDR3 protein. This table has roughly 1,500,000 distinct CDR3 sequences, around 35% appearing once. The sample was blood. The receptors originated from a woman aged 25 to 45 in good health.

Only a few counts were recorded for this clonotype. The CDR3 nucleotides read TGTGCCAGCAGACTAACCGCGTCCGGGGAGCTGTTTTTT. The encoded protein is CASRLTASGELFF. The genes are TRBV6-4 and TRBJ2-2; D gene ambiguous. The CDR3 loop spans 13 amino acids. Deletions cut 6 bases from V and 6 bases from J, with 11 bases between. The germline CDR1 and CDR2 sequences are MRHNA and SNTAGT.

V is TRBV27 and J is TRBJ2-3, with TRBD2 matching 9 bases. Germline CDR1 reads MNHEY; CDR2 reads SMNVEV (reference sequence). The junction had 11 bases not matched to a gene; V was cut back by 9 bases and J by 4 bases. The CDR3 is 15 residues long. This chain's CDR3 is CASRTSADPSDTQYF. In nucleotides, the CDR3 is TGTGCCAGTAGGACTAGCGCAGACCCTTCAGATACGCAGTATTTT.

The chain joins TRBV10-2 to TRBJ1-2; TRBD1 matches at 9 bases. The V and J ends lost 8 bases and 5 bases, in that order; junction bases with no gene match: 6. The CDR3 consists of 13 residues. CDR1 and CDR2 (germline): WSHSY, SAAADI. The chain's CDR3 is CASESGQGYGYTF. CDR3 sequence (DNA): TGCGCCAGCGAATCGGGACAGGGATATGGCTACACCTTC.

Comment on this clonotype: One end of the junction varies from germline; a read error may be responsible. V and J are TRBV25-1 and TRBJ2-7; D is unresolved. This CDR3 region has 16 residues. Germline V gives CDR1 MGHDK, CDR2 SYGVNS. The CDR3 reads CASSDLYSVAWYEQHF. The CDR3 nucleotides read TGTGCCAGCAGTGATCTCTATTCGGTCGCTTGGTACGAGCAGCACTTC.

The chain uses TRBV9 and TRBJ1-2, with TRBD1 identical over 8 bases. V was clipped by 0 bases and J by 4 bases; unmatched bases: 5. The germline gives CDR1 SGDLS, CDR2 YYNGEE. CDR3 length: 15 residues. CDR3 coding DNA: TGTGCCAGCAGCGTAGGAGACAGGGGTACCTATGGCTACACCTTC. Translated, it gives CASSVGDRGTYGYTF.

The chain joins TRBV2 to TRBJ1-2, with TRBD1 identical over 8 bases. V shed 1 base, J shed 3 bases, and the junction held 4 bases outside the gene matches. Germline V gene sequence: CDR1 SNHLY, CDR2 FYNNEI. The CDR3 spans 15 residues. CDR3 sequence (DNA): TGTGCCAGCAGTGAAGGGAGGACAGGGCACTATGGCTACACCTTC. Protein: CASSEGRTGHYGYTF. Full variable domain (outside the CDR3, taken from reference TRBV2 and TRBJ1-2): EPEVTQTPSHQVTQMGQEVILRCVPISNHLYFYWYRQILGQKVEFLVSFYNNEISEKSEIFDDQFSVERPDGSNFTLKIRSTKLEDSAMYFCASSEGRTGHYGYTFGSGTRLTVV.

About this clonotype itself: Given a much more abundant clone one base away, this may be a read error. The J gene is TRBJ2-7, the V gene TRBV9; no reliable D call. V gave up 3 bases and J gave up 0 bases, with 13 bases separating them. The CDR3 runs to 15 residues. Germline CDR1 is SGDLS and CDR2 is YYNGEE. The CDR3 DNA is TGTGCCAGCAGCGCTAGTACGGGTAACTCCTACGAGCAGTACTTC. Translation: CASSASTGNSYEQYF.

This clonotype was recorded a few times. The CDR3 sequence is CASSLVSSAEETQYF. The CDR3 nucleotides read TGTGCCAGCAGCTTGGTATCTAGCGCAGAAGAGACCCAGTACTTC. V usage is TRBV5-6 and J usage is TRBJ2-5; the D gene is possibly TRBD2 (6 bases). V was trimmed by 0 bases and J by 3 bases, leaving 12 bases between them. This CDR3 has 15 residues. Germline CDR1 is SGHDT and CDR2 is YYEEEE.

This clonotype was detected a few times. The genes are TRBV6-6 and TRBJ2-5, with TRBD1 identical over 11 bases. The trim removed 6 bases at V and 4 bases at J, leaving 13 bases unmatched. The germline CDR1 and CDR2 sequences are MNHNY and SVGAGI (reference sequence). CDR3 length equals 17 residues. The CDR3 loop is CASSGTTGQGARETQYF. DNA of the CDR3: TGTGCCAGCAGCGGAACTACAGGACAGGGGGCTCGAGAGACCCAGTACTTC.

V usage is TRBV18 and J usage is TRBJ2-3, with 15 bases matching TRBD2. Germline lookup yields CDR1 KGHSH and CDR2 LQKENI. This CDR3 is built from 18 residues. V lost 0 bases to trimming and J lost 3 bases; unmatched junction nucleotides: 4. The CDR3, as DNA: TGTGCCAGCTCACCACCGGGACTAGCGGGAGGAATGACAGATACGCAGTATTTT. Translation gives CASSPPGLAGGMTDTQYF.

The V and J genes are TRBV20-1 and TRBJ2-3; tentatively, D is TRBD2 (6 bases). The V gene's germline CDR1 is DFQATT and CDR2 SNEGSKA (reference sequence). This CDR3 is 17 amino acids long. V lost 8 bases and J lost 0, with 24 bases in between. CDR3 in amino acids: CSTNRGIRVSSTDTQYF. The CDR3 DNA reads TGCAGTACTAACCGGGGGATACGCGTTTCTAGCACAGATACGCAGTATTTT.

V gene TRBV10-3 combines with J gene TRBJ1-6; D is unresolved. Germline CDR1 ENHRY, CDR2 SYGVKD. Trimming pared 3 bases from V and 2 bases from J, leaving 5 bases between. The CDR3 consists of 14 residues. For the CDR3, the DNA is TGTGCCATCAGTGAAGGACCCTATAATTCACCCCTCCACTTT. Its protein product is CAISEGPYNSPLHF.

The chain combines TRBV28 with TRBJ2-1; 8 bases fit TRBD1. This CDR3 is 17 amino acids long. Unmatched junction bases numbered 15, after V lost 8 bases and J lost 3 bases. Per germline, CDR1 MDHEN and CDR2 SYDVKM. CDR3 protein: CASVNDDGTGDYNEQFF. For the CDR3, the DNA is TGTGCCAGCGTTAATGATGACGGGACAGGAGACTACAATGAGCAGTTCTTC.

This clonotype was seen a few times. The V call is TRBV20-1, the J call TRBJ2-3; D is perhaps TRBD2 (5 bases). Germline values: CDR1 DFQATT, CDR2 SNEGSKA (reference sequence). V lost 1 base and J lost 0, with 11 bases in between. CDR3 length: 15 amino acids. Here the CDR3 reads CSARGRGRSTDTQYF. Here the CDR3 DNA reads TGCAGTGCTAGAGGTCGGGGAAGGAGCACAGATACGCAGTATTTT.

Worth noting for this clonotype: The junction and the germline gene differ at one end; a read error may be behind it. The rearrangement uses TRBV10-2 and TRBJ2-7; 9 nucleotides agree with TRBD1. In germline, CDR1 is WSHSY, CDR2 SAAADI. The CDR3 totals 15 residues. The CDR3 DNA sequence: TGCGCCAGCAGGGAGTGGACAGGGGCTATGAACGAGCAGTACTTC. Amino acid sequence: CASREWTGAMNEQYF.

This clonotype was found a few times. The chain combines TRBV20-1 with TRBJ2-6, with D possibly being TRBD2 (5 bases). Germline values: CDR1 DFQATT, CDR2 SNEGSKA (reference sequence). The CDR3 totals 17 residues. V was trimmed by 0 bases and J by 2 bases, leaving 14 bases between them. The CDR3 loop reads CSAREGLRAAGANVLTF. The CDR3 DNA is TGCAGTGCTAGAGAGGGGTTGAGGGCGGCTGGGGCCAACGTCCTGACTTTC.

Of note for this clonotype: This could be a read error, since a much larger clone is one nucleotide away. The chain joins TRBV20-1 to TRBJ1-2; 10 nucleotides align to TRBD1. The CDR3 length is 18 residues. From germline, CDR1 is DFQATT and CDR2 SNEGSKA (reference sequence). The CDR3 region is CSTREPGRDRGDGRGYTF. In DNA, the CDR3 is TGCAGTACTAGAGAGCCCGGACGGGACAGGGGTGATGGTAGGGGCTACACCTTC.

This clonotype was counted a few times. The junction departs from the called germline gene at one end, perhaps through a read error. CDR3 nucleotides: TGTGACAGCAGCTCTATAGCGGGAGCGTACGAGCAGTACTTC. Residues: CDSSSIAGAYEQYF. The chain is built from TRBV7-2 and TRBJ2-7; 9 nucleotides match TRBD2. In germline, CDR1 is SGHTA, CDR2 FQGNSA. The CDR3 loop spans 14 amino acids.